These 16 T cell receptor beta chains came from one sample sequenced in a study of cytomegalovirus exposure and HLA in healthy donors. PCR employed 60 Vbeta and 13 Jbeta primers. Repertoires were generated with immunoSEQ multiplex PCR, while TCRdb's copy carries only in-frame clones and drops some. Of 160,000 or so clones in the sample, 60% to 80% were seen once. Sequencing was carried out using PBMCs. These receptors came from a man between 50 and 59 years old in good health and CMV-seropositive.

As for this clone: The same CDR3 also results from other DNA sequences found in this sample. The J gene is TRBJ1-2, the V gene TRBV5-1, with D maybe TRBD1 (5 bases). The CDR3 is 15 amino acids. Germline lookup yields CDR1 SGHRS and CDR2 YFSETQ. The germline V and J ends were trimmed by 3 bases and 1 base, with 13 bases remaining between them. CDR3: CASSSSPTVNYGYTF. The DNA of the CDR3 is TGCGCCAGCAGCTCCTCACCGACAGTTAACTATGGCTACACCTTC.

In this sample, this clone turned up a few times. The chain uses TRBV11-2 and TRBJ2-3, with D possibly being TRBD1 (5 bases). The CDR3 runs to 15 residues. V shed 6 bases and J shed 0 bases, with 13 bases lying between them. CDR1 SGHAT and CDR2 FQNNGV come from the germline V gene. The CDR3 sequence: CASRRKGLSTDTQYF. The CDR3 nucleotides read TGTGCCAGCAGGCGTAAGGGGTTGAGCACAGATACGCAGTATTTT.

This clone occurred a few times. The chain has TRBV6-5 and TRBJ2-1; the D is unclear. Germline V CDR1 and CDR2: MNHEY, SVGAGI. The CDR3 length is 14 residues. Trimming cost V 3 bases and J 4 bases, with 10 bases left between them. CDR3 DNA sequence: TGTGCCAGCAGTTATACTGGAGAATACAATGAGCAGTTCTTC. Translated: CASSYTGEYNEQFF.

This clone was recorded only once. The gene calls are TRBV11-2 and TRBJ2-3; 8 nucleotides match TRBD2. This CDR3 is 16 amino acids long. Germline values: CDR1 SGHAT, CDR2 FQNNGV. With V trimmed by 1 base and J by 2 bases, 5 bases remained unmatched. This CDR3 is CASSLVGGGTTDTQYF. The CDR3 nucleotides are TGTGCCAGCAGCTTAGTCGGCGGGGGGACCACAGATACGCAGTATTTT.

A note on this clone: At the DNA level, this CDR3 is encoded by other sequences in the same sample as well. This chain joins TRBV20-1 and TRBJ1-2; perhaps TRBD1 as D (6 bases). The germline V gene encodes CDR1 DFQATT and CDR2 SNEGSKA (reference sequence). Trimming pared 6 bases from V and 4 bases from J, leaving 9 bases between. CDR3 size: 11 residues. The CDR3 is CSATGSYGYTF. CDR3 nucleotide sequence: TGCAGTGCCACAGGGAGCTATGGCTACACCTTC.

CDR3 bases: TGTGCCAGCAGTGAAGCAGGGGTCTATGGCTACACCTTC. This codes for CASSEAGVYGYTF. The chain couples TRBV2 to TRBJ1-2; tentatively, D is TRBD1 (5 bases). Germline CDR1 and CDR2: SNHLY and FYNNEI. V was shortened by 0 bases and J by 4 bases, with 6 bases between the two germline ends. CDR3 size: 13 residues.

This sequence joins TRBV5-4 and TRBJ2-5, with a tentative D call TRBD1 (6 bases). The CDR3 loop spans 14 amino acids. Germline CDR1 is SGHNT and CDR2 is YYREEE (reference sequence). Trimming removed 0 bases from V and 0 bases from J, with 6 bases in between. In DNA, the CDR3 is TGTGCCAGCAGCTTGGGGACAGACCAAGAGACCCAGTACTTC. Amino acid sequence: CASSLGTDQETQYF.

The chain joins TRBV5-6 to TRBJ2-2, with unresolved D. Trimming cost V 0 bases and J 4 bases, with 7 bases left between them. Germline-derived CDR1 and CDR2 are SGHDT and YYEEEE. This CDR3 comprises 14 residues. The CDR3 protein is CASSLEQSTGELFF. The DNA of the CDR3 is TGTGCCAGCAGCTTGGAACAGAGCACCGGGGAGCTGTTTTTT.

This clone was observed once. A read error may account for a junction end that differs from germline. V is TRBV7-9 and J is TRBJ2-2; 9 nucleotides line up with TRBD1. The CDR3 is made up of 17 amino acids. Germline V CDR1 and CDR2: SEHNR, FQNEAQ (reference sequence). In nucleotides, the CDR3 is TGTGCCGGCAGCTTCCCCGGACAGGGGCAGAACACCGGGGAGCTGTTTTTT. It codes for CAGSFPGQGQNTGELFF.

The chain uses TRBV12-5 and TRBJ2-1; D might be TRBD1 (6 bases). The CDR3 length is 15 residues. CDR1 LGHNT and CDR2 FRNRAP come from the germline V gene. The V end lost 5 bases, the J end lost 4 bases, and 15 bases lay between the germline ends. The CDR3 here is CASGATGSPYNEQFF. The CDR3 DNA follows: TGTGCTAGTGGTGCCACAGGGTCCCCTTACAATGAGCAGTTCTTC.

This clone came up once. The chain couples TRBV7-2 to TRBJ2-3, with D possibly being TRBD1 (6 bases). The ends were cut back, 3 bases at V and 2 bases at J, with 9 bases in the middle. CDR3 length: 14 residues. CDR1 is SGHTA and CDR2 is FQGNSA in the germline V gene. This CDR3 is CASSLTGFTDTQYF. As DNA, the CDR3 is TGTGCCAGCAGCTTGACAGGATTCACAGATACGCAGTATTTT.

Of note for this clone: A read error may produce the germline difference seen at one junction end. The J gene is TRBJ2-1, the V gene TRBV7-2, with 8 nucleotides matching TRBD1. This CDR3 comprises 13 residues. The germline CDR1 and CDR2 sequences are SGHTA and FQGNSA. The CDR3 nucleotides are TGTGCCAGCAGCTTACGGCGAGGACAGGGCCTACTCTTC. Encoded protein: CASSLRRGQGLLF.

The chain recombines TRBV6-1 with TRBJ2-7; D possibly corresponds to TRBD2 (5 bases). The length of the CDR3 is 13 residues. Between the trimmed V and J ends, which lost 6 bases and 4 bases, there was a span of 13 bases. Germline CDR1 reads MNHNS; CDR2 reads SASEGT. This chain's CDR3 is CASRNEGIYEQYF. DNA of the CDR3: TGTGCCAGCAGGAATGAGGGAATTTACGAGCAGTACTTC.

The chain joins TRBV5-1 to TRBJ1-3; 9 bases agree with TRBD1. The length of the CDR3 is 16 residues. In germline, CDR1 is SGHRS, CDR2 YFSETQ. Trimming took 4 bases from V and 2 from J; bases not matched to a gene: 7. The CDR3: CASSRGTGGTGNTIYF. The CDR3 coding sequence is TGCGCCAGCAGCAGAGGTACAGGGGGCACTGGAAACACCATATATTTT.

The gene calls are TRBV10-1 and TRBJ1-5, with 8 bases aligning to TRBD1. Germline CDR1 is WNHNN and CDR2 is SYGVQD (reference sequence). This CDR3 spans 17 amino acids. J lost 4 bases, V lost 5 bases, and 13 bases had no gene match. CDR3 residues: CASSSVGDRGVNQPQHF. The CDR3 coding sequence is TGCGCCAGCAGTTCGGTCGGAGACAGGGGAGTTAATCAGCCCCAGCATTTT.

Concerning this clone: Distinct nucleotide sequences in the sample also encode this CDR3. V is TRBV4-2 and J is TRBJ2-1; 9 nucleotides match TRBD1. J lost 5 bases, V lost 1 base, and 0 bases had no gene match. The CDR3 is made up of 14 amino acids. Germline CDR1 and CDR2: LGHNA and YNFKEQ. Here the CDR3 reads CASSQGDRDNEQFF. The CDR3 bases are TGTGCCAGCAGCCAAGGGGACAGGGACAATGAGCAGTTCTTC.